One and the same sample provided the 16 T cell receptor beta chains below, sequenced in a study of blood T cells in healthy people across ages. Primers used in a second PCR of about 7 to 12 cycles were a sample-barcoded 5' primer and a J-beta primer mix. MiXCR was run by TCRdb on the 5' RACE reads, yielding one entry per CDR3 protein. Among 450,000 to 650,000 distinct CDR3 sequences, around 24% were seen once, and the ten largest hold just under 9%. These sequences were also reported in another study, on T cells of mothers and their children.

The sequenced sample consisted of blood. The source is a boy between 5 and 17 years old in good health.

This clonotype was observed a handful of times. The chain recombines TRBV7-2 with TRBJ1-2; D might be TRBD1 (6 bases). Trimming removed 3 bases at V and 8 bases at J, with 16 bases between. There are 14 residues in the CDR3. Germline values: CDR1 SGHTA, CDR2 FQGNSA. The CDR3 region is CASSFPTGRRGYTF. CDR3 nucleotide sequence: TGTGCCAGCAGCTTTCCCACAGGGAGGCGGGGCTACACCTTC.

The V and J genes are TRBV7-9 and TRBJ2-7; TRBD1 matches 9 bases. Germline lookup yields CDR1 SEHNR and CDR2 FQNEAQ (reference sequence). J gave up 1 base and V 5 bases, and 6 bases lay outside the gene matches. The length of the CDR3 is 15 residues. The CDR3 DNA is TGTGCCAGCAGCCTAGGACAGGGGAGGTCCTACGAGCAGTACTTC. It translates to CASSLGQGRSYEQYF.

This clonotype was detected only a few times. The CDR3 reads CASSQDGRGSSGANVLTF. The CDR3 nucleotides are TGCGCCAGCAGCCAAGATGGGCGCGGGAGCTCTGGGGCCAACGTCCTGACTTTC. This chain uses TRBV4-3 with TRBJ2-6, with 7 bases lining up with TRBD2. V lost 0 bases to trimming and J lost 0 bases; unmatched junction nucleotides: 5. Germline CDR1 and CDR2: LGHNA and YSLEER. This CDR3 contains 18 residues.

The sample holds a few counts of this clonotype. The chain joins TRBV6-2 or TRBV6-3 to TRBJ2-5, with 11 bases aligning to TRBD2. Germline values: CDR1 MNHEY, CDR2 SVGEGT. The V and J ends lost 0 bases and 1 base, in that order; junction bases with no gene match: 7. This CDR3 has 18 amino acids. This chain's CDR3 is CASSYSPRLAGIQETQYF. The CDR3 DNA reads TGTGCCAGCAGTTACTCACCCAGACTAGCGGGGATCCAAGAGACCCAGTACTTC.

In DNA form, the CDR3 reads TGCGCCAGCAGCCAGTCGGGACCTAGCAGCGCAGATACGCAGTATTTT. This gives the protein CASSQSGPSSADTQYF. The chain is built from TRBV4-3 and TRBJ2-3, with D perhaps matching TRBD1 or TRBD2 (5 bases each). Germline CDR1 is LGHNA and CDR2 is YSLEER. This CDR3 is built from 16 residues. The V end was cut by 3 bases, the J end by 4 bases, with 17 bases between.

This clonotype was picked up a small number of times. The genes are TRBV18 and TRBJ1-4, with TRBD1 matching 7 bases. The V gene's germline CDR1 is KGHSH and CDR2 LQKENI. This CDR3 spans 14 amino acids. The V segment lost 6 bases and the J segment 4 bases; nucleotides outside the gene matches: 5. The CDR3 DNA is TGTGCCAGCTCCCGGGGACAGCTTAATGAAAAACTGTTTTTT. It specifies CASSRGQLNEKLFF.

This clonotype was recorded a few times. The chain joins TRBV7-2 to TRBJ1-1; D may be TRBD1 (5 bases). Germline V lookup: CDR1 SGHTA, CDR2 FQGNSA. V was cut by 5 bases and J by 9 bases, with 25 bases left in between. The CDR3 has 16 amino acids. CDR3 region: CASSPRSTVTRTKAFF. Here the CDR3 DNA reads TGTGCCAGCAGCCCCCGATCGACAGTTACCCGGACTAAAGCTTTCTTT.

The V gene is TRBV6-6, the J gene TRBJ1-5, with unresolved D. CDR3 length: 16 residues. The V gene lost 0 bases and the J gene lost 4 bases, with 13 bases spanning the gap. Germline V gene lookup returns CDR1 MNHNY and CDR2 SVGAGI (reference sequence). CDR3 in DNA: TGTGCCAGCAGTTACTCGAGGGTAGCGATAAATCAGCCCCAGCATTTT. Protein sequence: CASSYSRVAINQPQHF.

This clonotype was detected a few times. This rearrangement joins TRBV7-6 to TRBJ2-1, with 12 bases aligning to TRBD2. The assigned J gene may be wrong: the sequence end matches TRBJ2-5 better. Germline CDR1 reads SGHVS; CDR2 reads FNYEAQ. The CDR3 runs 18 residues. CDR3 nucleotide sequence: TGTGCCAGCAGCTTAGCCTTCACTAGCGGGGGGCGACAAGAGACCCAGTACTTC. Translating gives CASSLAFTSGGRQETQYF.

This clonotype was recorded many times. The rearrangement links TRBV20-1 to TRBJ1-4; possibly TRBD1 for D (5 bases). The CDR3 runs 16 residues. The V and J ends lost 1 base and 8 bases respectively, with 20 bases between them. Germline V gene lookup returns CDR1 DFQATT and CDR2 SNEGSKA (reference sequence). The DNA for the CDR3 is TGCAGTGCTAGAGCCCCTTTCCAGGGAAGCGCAGAAAAACTGTTTTTT. The encoded protein is CSARAPFQGSAEKLFF.

The rearrangement joins TRBV20-1 to TRBJ2-7, with 8 bases identical to TRBD2. The CDR3 runs to 12 residues. Germline V gives CDR1 DFQATT, CDR2 SNEGSKA (reference sequence). J lost 7 bases, V lost 2 bases, and 4 bases had no gene match. The CDR3 loop is CSARLLAGEQYF. The CDR3 DNA reads as TGCAGTGCTAGATTGCTAGCGGGTGAGCAGTACTTC.

This chain uses TRBV12-3 or TRBV12-4 with TRBJ2-3; D might be TRBD1 (6 bases). Trimming cost V 2 bases and J 0 bases, with 12 bases left between them. The CDR3 totals 16 residues. CDR3 region: CASSLIRGKSTDTQYF. The CDR3 DNA reads TGTGCCAGCAGTTTAATCAGGGGAAAGAGCACAGATACGCAGTATTTT.

The chain uses TRBV7-2 and TRBJ1-2; a possible D gene is TRBD1 (6 bases). Trimming took 1 base from V and 0 from J, leaving 12 bases between them. The germline gives CDR1 SGHTA, CDR2 FQGNSA. The CDR3 spans 16 residues. The CDR3 DNA is TGTGCCAGCAGCTTAGGAGGGGGGCAATCTAACTATGGCTACACCTTC. Translation: CASSLGGGQSNYGYTF.

The chain uses TRBV7-9 and TRBJ2-4, with 7 bases matching TRBD2. The J segment lost 7 bases and the V segment lost 5 bases, leaving 8 bases of the junction unmatched. There are 14 residues in the CDR3. Germline V gene lookup returns CDR1 SEHNR and CDR2 FQNEAQ (reference sequence). The CDR3 region is CASSKPGGLNIQYF. CDR3 bases: TGTGCCAGCAGCAAGCCGGGGGGTCTGAACATTCAGTACTTC.

This clonotype was counted only a few times. The chain links TRBV5-1 to TRBJ2-6, with unresolved D. CDR1 and CDR2 (germline): SGHRS, YFSETQ. Trimming shortened V by 6 bases and J by 2 bases, and 6 bases separated the two germline ends. The CDR3 has 13 residues. CDR3 sequence (DNA): TGCGCCAGCACAGGCCCTGGGGCCAACGTCCTGACTTTC. This translates into CASTGPGANVLTF.

The rearrangement links TRBV30 to TRBJ2-7; D ambiguous. CDR1 is GTSNPN and CDR2 is SVGIG in the germline V gene (reference sequence). The V end lost 5 bases, the J end lost 3 bases, and 5 bases lay between the germline ends. The CDR3 has 10 residues. CDR3 residues: CAWGDYEQYF. In DNA, the CDR3 is TGTGCCTGGGGCGACTACGAGCAGTACTTC.